A single sample gave rise to the 31 T cell receptor beta chains below, sequenced in a study of CD8 T cells in ankylosing spondylitis. TCRdb reprocessed the 5' RACE reads via MiXCR and lists one record per CDR3 protein. This table has about 89,000 distinct CDR3 sequences, roughly 30% appearing once. Sequenced material: blood, either unsorted or a sorted T cell fraction (not recorded which). These receptors came from a male donor with ankylosing spondylitis or in good health (not recorded which).

This clonotype appeared many times. This chain links TRBV20-1 with TRBJ2-7; D is possibly TRBD2 (5 bases). The germline gives CDR1 DFQATT, CDR2 SNEGSKA (reference sequence). This CDR3 has 12 amino acids. V was trimmed by 3 bases and J by 4 bases, leaving 10 bases between them. CDR3 residues: CSAREDGYEQYF. The CDR3 coding sequence is TGCAGTGCTAGGGAGGACGGATACGAGCAGTACTTC.

This sequence joins TRBV5-1 and TRBJ1-1; D gene uncertain. CDR1 is SGHRS and CDR2 is YFSETQ in the germline V gene. CDR3 length: 13 residues. Trimming pared 7 bases from V and 2 bases from J, leaving 12 bases between. The CDR3 loop is CASHLDLNTEAFF. The CDR3 coding sequence is TGCGCCAGCCATTTGGACCTAAACACTGAAGCTTTCTTT.

This clonotype came up a few times. J is TRBJ2-5 and V is TRBV7-3; maybe TRBD1 (5 bases). V lost 2 bases to trimming and J lost 5 bases, with 9 bases between them. The CDR3 extends over 13 amino acids. Germline assignment: CDR1 SGHTA and CDR2 FQGTGA. CDR3: CASSLQGFETQYF. CDR3 bases: TGTGCCAGCAGCTTACAGGGCTTTGAGACCCAGTACTTC. Full variable domain (remainder filled in from reference TRBV7-3 and TRBJ2-5): GAGVSQTPSNKVTEKGKYVELRCDPISGHTALYWYRQSLGQGPEFLIYFQGTGAADDSGLPNDRFFAVRPEGSVSTLKIQRTERGDSAVYLCASSLQGFETQYFGPGTRLLVL.

The gene calls are TRBV7-3 and TRBJ2-1; 9 positions agree with TRBD2. With V trimmed by 6 bases and J by 8 bases, 5 bases remained unmatched. CDR1 and CDR2 (germline): SGHTA, FQGTGA. This CDR3 is 13 amino acids long. The CDR3 reads CASSSGSWYEQFF. As DNA, the CDR3 is TGTGCCAGCAGTAGCGGGAGTTGGTATGAGCAGTTCTTC.

This clonotype was recorded a few times. The chain carries TRBV18 and TRBJ2-5, with D tentatively TRBD2 (6 bases). The V gene's germline CDR1 is KGHSH and CDR2 LQKENI. Trimming took 0 bases from V and 1 from J, leaving 9 bases between them. CDR3 length: 15 residues. CDR3 in amino acids: CASSPPASAQETQYF. The DNA for the CDR3 is TGTGCCAGCTCACCACCGGCTAGCGCCCAAGAGACCCAGTACTTC. Variable domain in full (rest from reference TRBV18 and TRBJ2-5): NAGVMQNPRHLVRRRGQEARLRCSPMKGHSHVYWYRQLPEEGLKFMVYLQKENIIDESGMPKERFSAEFPKEGPSILRIQQVVRGDSAAYFCASSPPASAQETQYFGPGTRLLVL.

The V call is TRBV5-1, the J call TRBJ2-3; tentative D call: TRBD1 (6 bases). Germline CDR1 is SGHRS and CDR2 is YFSETQ. V lost 10 bases to trimming and J lost 1 base, with 16 bases between them. This CDR3 comprises 14 residues. For the CDR3, the DNA is TGCGCCGGGCGGCAGGGGATGGGCACAGATACGCAGTATTTT. It codes for CAGRQGMGTDTQYF.

The chain employs TRBV9 and TRBJ2-1, with TRBD2 matching over 9 bases. Unmatched junction bases numbered 4, after V lost 0 bases and J lost 6 bases. This CDR3 is 15 amino acids long. Germline V CDR1 and CDR2: SGDLS, YYNGEE. Here the CDR3 reads CASSVASGNVNEQFF. The DNA for the CDR3 is TGTGCCAGCAGCGTAGCTAGCGGGAATGTCAATGAGCAGTTCTTC.

The V gene is TRBV5-1, the J gene TRBJ1-6; D remains unclear. Germline assignment: CDR1 SGHRS and CDR2 YFSETQ. The V and J ends lost 2 bases and 3 bases respectively, with 12 bases between them. The CDR3 sequence is 16 residues long. CDR3 residues: CASSFRVRDYNSPLHF. The CDR3 DNA reads TGCGCCAGCAGCTTCCGGGTTAGGGACTATAATTCACCCCTCCACTTT. Full variable domain (outside the CDR3, taken from reference TRBV5-1 and TRBJ1-6): KAGVTQTPRYLIKTRGQQVTLSCSPISGHRSVSWYQQTPGQGLQFLFEYFSETQRNKGNFPGRFSGRQFSNSRSEMNVSTLELGDSALYLCASSFRVRDYNSPLHFGNGTRLTVT.

There are many counts of this clonotype. V and J are TRBV20-1 and TRBJ1-4; D may be TRBD1 (6 bases). V shed 6 bases and J shed 5 bases, with 13 bases lying between them. The CDR3 is made up of 13 amino acids. CDR1 and CDR2 from the germline V gene are DFQATT and SNEGSKA (reference sequence). CDR3 loop: CSAARGGNEKLFF. CDR3 DNA sequence: TGCAGTGCCGCCAGGGGCGGCAATGAAAAACTGTTTTTT.

This chain uses TRBV5-1 with TRBJ2-5; TRBD2 matches at 8 bases. This CDR3 spans 15 amino acids. CDR1 SGHRS and CDR2 YFSETQ come from the germline V gene. With V trimmed by 0 bases and J by 2 bases, 3 bases remained unmatched. Written as DNA, the CDR3 is TGCGCCAGCAGCTTGGGGGCTAGCGGGCAAGAGACCCAGTACTTC. As protein: CASSLGASGQETQYF.

The chain employs TRBV29-1 and TRBJ2-7, with D perhaps matching TRBD1 or TRBD2 (5 bases each). The CDR3 sequence is 14 residues long. The germline gives CDR1 SQVTM, CDR2 ANQGSEA. Trimming removed 7 bases at V and 2 bases at J, with 18 bases between. The CDR3 sequence: CSARVGTDTYEQYF. CDR3 bases: TGCAGCGCCCGAGTCGGGACCGATACCTACGAGCAGTACTTC.

The chain links TRBV5-1 to TRBJ1-3; D gene unclear. V lost 0 bases, J lost 2 bases, and 6 bases lay in between. The CDR3 sequence is 14 residues long. Germline V CDR1 and CDR2: SGHRS, YFSETQ. In DNA form, the CDR3 reads TGCGCCAGCAGCTTGGAGGTTACTGGAAACACCATATATTTT. Translated: CASSLEVTGNTIYF.

This rearrangement joins TRBV7-2 to TRBJ1-1, with D perhaps TRBD1 (5 bases). The CDR3 runs 13 residues. In germline, CDR1 is SGHTA, CDR2 FQGNSA. V lost 2 bases to trimming and J lost 2 bases, with 6 bases between them. CDR3 DNA sequence: TGTGCCAGCAGCTTAACAGGTAACACTGAAGCTTTCTTT. Protein sequence: CASSLTGNTEAFF.

The chain joins TRBV20-1 to TRBJ1-6; D perhaps matches TRBD1 (6 bases). The CDR3 runs 13 residues. V was pared by 5 bases and J by 7 bases, with 12 bases between. Germline CDR1 and CDR2: DFQATT and SNEGSKA (reference sequence). CDR3 sequence: CSAGSGANSPLHF. CDR3 DNA: TGCAGTGCTGGATCAGGGGCCAATTCACCCCTCCACTTT.

This clonotype was counted many times. J is TRBJ2-5 and V is TRBV5-1; D perhaps matches TRBD1 (5 bases). V was clipped by 0 bases and J by 5 bases, with 17 bases between them. Per the germline V gene, CDR1 is SGHRS and CDR2 is YFSETQ. The CDR3 sequence is 16 residues long. Written as DNA, the CDR3 is TGCGCCAGCAGCTTGGGGTCCACAGGATCTGGGGAGACCCAGTACTTC. Its translation: CASSLGSTGSGETQYF. The complete variable domain, with remaining parts taken from reference TRBV5-1 and TRBJ2-5, reads KAGVTQTPRYLIKTRGQQVTLSCSPISGHRSVSWYQQTPGQGLQFLFEYFSETQRNKGNFPGRFSGRQFSNSRSEMNVSTLELGDSALYLCASSLGSTGSGETQYFGPGTRLLVL.

J is TRBJ2-7 and V is TRBV20-1; 9 bases are shared with TRBD2. V was clipped by 3 bases and J by 5 bases; unmatched bases: 17. Germline V CDR1 and CDR2: DFQATT, SNEGSKA (reference sequence). This CDR3 spans 17 amino acids. CDR3 coding DNA: TGCAGTGCTAGGGATAGCGGGAGTGTGCGTTTCGACGACGAGCAGTACTTC. This sequence encodes CSARDSGSVRFDDEQYF.

This clonotype was observed a handful of times. The genes are TRBV29-1 and TRBJ2-6; D not resolved. The germline V and J ends were trimmed by 7 bases and 1 base, with 5 bases remaining between them. CDR3 length equals 12 residues. Germline V lookup: CDR1 SQVTM, CDR2 ANQGSEA. CDR3: CSALSGANVLTF. The CDR3 DNA reads as TGCAGCGCCCTATCTGGGGCCAACGTCCTGACTTTC.

In its sample, this clonotype was seen a few times. This chain uses TRBV10-3 with TRBJ2-3; D is ambiguous. Deletions cut 11 bases from V and 0 bases from J, with 12 bases between. This CDR3 has 13 residues. Germline V CDR1 and CDR2: ENHRY, SYGVKD. CDR3 in DNA: TGTGCCGCACAGACCCCGAGCACAGATACGCAGTATTTT. Protein sequence: CAAQTPSTDTQYF.

This clonotype has a handful of counts. The V and J genes are TRBV7-9 and TRBJ1-1; TRBD1 might be the D (5 bases). Germline CDR1 SEHNR, CDR2 FQNEAQ (reference sequence). Deletions cut 6 bases from V and 5 bases from J, with 16 bases between. The CDR3 is 14 residues long. The chain's CDR3 is CASSAQGDGTEAFF. The CDR3 DNA reads as TGTGCCAGCAGTGCTCAGGGCGATGGAACTGAAGCTTTCTTT.

The chain is built from TRBV2 and TRBJ2-3; possibly TRBD2 for D (6 bases). Per germline, CDR1 SNHLY and CDR2 FYNNEI. The CDR3 runs to 14 residues. Trimming left V 1 base short and J 4 bases short, with 9 bases between. CDR3 protein: CASSEEGLSDTQYF. The CDR3 DNA is TGTGCCAGCAGTGAAGAGGGACTCTCAGATACGCAGTATTTT.

This clonotype has at least ten counts. V gene TRBV5-1 combines with J gene TRBJ2-7, with D possibly called TRBD1 or TRBD2 (5 bases each). This CDR3 is 14 amino acids long. Trimming cost V 4 bases and J 2 bases, with 13 bases left between them. Germline CDR1 SGHRS, CDR2 YFSETQ. The CDR3 loop reads CASSLGTRAYEQYF. The CDR3 DNA is TGCGCCAGCAGCCTGGGGACGAGGGCCTACGAGCAGTACTTC.

This clonotype was detected a few times. The J gene is TRBJ2-7, the V gene TRBV12-3 or TRBV12-4; TRBD1 agrees at 8 bases. The CDR3 runs 14 residues. Trimming removed 5 bases from V and 3 bases from J; junction bases left unmatched: 6. As DNA, the CDR3 is TGTGCCAGCAGTCCCCGGGACAGGAACTACGAGCAGTACTTC. This gives the protein CASSPRDRNYEQYF.

This clonotype has only a few counts. The chain has TRBV20-1 and TRBJ2-5, with TRBD2 matching over 11 bases. Per the germline V gene, CDR1 is DFQATT and CDR2 is SNEGSKA (reference sequence). The ends lost 3 bases at V and 4 bases at J; junction bases unmatched: 10. This CDR3 is 16 amino acids long. The CDR3 region has the DNA TGCAGTGCTAGTCCGCATAGCGGGAGGGGTTTAGAGACCCAGTACTTC. This encodes CSASPHSGRGLETQYF.

V is TRBV5-1 and J is TRBJ2-1; TRBD1 matches 12 bases. CDR1 and CDR2 from the germline V gene are SGHRS and YFSETQ. The CDR3 contains 17 residues. The ends lost 3 bases at V and 7 bases at J; junction bases unmatched: 11. For the CDR3, the DNA is TGCGCCAGCAGCTCAATCCAGGGGGGACAGGGGGCAAATGAGCAGTTCTTC. Protein: CASSSIQGGQGANEQFF.

This clonotype has just a few counts. The V and J genes are TRBV29-1 and TRBJ2-2; D remains ambiguous. Germline V gene sequence: CDR1 SQVTM, CDR2 ANQGSEA. This CDR3 has 13 amino acids. With 7 bases removed from V and 3 bases from J, the gap between germline ends came to 12 bases. The CDR3 region is CSGRLSDTGELFF. The CDR3 DNA reads TGCAGCGGACGCCTTAGTGACACCGGGGAGCTGTTTTTT.

There are a few counts of this clonotype. The J gene is TRBJ2-1, the V gene TRBV20-1; tentatively, D is TRBD2 (5 bases). With 8 bases removed from V and 4 bases from J, the gap between germline ends came to 12 bases. Germline-derived CDR1 and CDR2 are DFQATT and SNEGSKA (reference sequence). This CDR3 has 12 amino acids. Written as DNA, the CDR3 is TGCAGTCCTACCCGGACTTACAATGAGCAGTTCTTC. Translated: CSPTRTYNEQFF.

The rearrangement joins TRBV20-1 to TRBJ2-7; perhaps TRBD1 as D (6 bases). This CDR3 region has 10 residues. Germline V lookup: CDR1 DFQATT, CDR2 SNEGSKA (reference sequence). The V and J ends lost 6 bases and 7 bases respectively, with 10 bases between them. The CDR3 DNA reads as TGCAGTGCGGGGGCTTTGGAGCAGTACTTC. This translates into CSAGALEQYF.

A few counts support this clonotype. The V and J genes are TRBV5-1 and TRBJ2-2; D is uncertain. V was clipped by 4 bases and J by 7 bases, with 20 bases between them. The CDR3 runs to 16 residues. CDR1 and CDR2 from the germline V gene are SGHRS and YFSETQ. CDR3 loop: CASSPRGWLLDGELFF. The CDR3 DNA is TGCGCCAGCAGCCCACGAGGCTGGCTACTCGACGGGGAGCTGTTTTTT. Complete variable domain (other parts from reference TRBV5-1 and TRBJ2-2): KAGVTQTPRYLIKTRGQQVTLSCSPISGHRSVSWYQQTPGQGLQFLFEYFSETQRNKGNFPGRFSGRQFSNSRSEMNVSTLELGDSALYLCASSPRGWLLDGELFFGEGSRLTVL.

This clonotype showed up just a few times. The chain carries TRBV20-1 and TRBJ1-6; D unresolved. The germline CDR1 and CDR2 sequences are DFQATT and SNEGSKA (reference sequence). V dropped 6 bases and J dropped 7 bases, with 16 bases sitting between them. The CDR3 sequence is 14 residues long. Here the CDR3 reads CSAATGFENSPLHF. CDR3 DNA: TGCAGTGCGGCGACCGGGTTCGAGAATTCACCCCTCCACTTT.

This clonotype was seen many times. This chain joins TRBV7-9 and TRBJ2-7, with D unclear. V was pared by 4 bases and J by 3 bases, with 7 bases between. CDR1 and CDR2 from the germline V gene are SEHNR and FQNEAQ (reference sequence). This CDR3 is built from 12 residues. The CDR3 DNA reads TGTGCCAGCAGCTCCCTGTTCTACGAGCAGTACTTC. Translation gives CASSSLFYEQYF.

This clonotype was counted between two and nine times. CDR3 region: CATSEEAGGISETQYF. The CDR3 DNA reads TGTGCCACCAGTGAAGAAGCGGGGGGGATCTCGGAGACCCAGTACTTC. This rearrangement joins TRBV24-1 to TRBJ2-5; 10 bases map to TRBD2. The ends lost 4 bases at V and 5 bases at J; junction bases unmatched: 9. The CDR3 runs to 16 residues. Per germline, CDR1 KGHDR and CDR2 SFDVKD.